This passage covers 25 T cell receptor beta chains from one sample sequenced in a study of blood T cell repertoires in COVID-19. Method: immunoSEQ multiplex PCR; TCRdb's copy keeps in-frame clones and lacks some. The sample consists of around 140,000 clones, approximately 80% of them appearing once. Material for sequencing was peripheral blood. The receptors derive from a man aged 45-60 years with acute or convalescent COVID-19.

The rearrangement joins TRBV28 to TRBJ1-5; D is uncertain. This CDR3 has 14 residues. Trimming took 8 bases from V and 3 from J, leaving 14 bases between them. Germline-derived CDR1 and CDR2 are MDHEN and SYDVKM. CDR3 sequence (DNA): TGTGCCAGCCGTTGGGCGGGCCTCAATCAGCCCCAGCATTTT. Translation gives CASRWAGLNQPQHF. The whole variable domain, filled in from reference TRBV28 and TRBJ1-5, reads DVKVTQSSRYLVKRTGEKVFLECVQDMDHENMFWYRQDPGLGLRLIYFSYDVKMKEKGDIPEGYSVSREKKERFSLILESASTNQTSMYLCASRWAGLNQPQHFGDGTRLSIL.

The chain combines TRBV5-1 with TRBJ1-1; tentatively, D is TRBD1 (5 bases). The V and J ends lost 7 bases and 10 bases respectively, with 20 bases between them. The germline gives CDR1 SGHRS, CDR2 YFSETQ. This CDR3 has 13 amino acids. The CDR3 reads CASRLSRDGGAFF. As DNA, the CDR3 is TGCGCCAGCCGGTTGTCCCGGGACGGGGGAGCTTTCTTT.

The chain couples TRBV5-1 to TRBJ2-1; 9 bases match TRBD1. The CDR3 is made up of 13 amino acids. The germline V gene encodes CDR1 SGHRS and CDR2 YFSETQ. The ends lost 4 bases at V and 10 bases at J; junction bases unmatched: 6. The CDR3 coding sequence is TGCGCCAGCAGCAAGGGACAGGGTGACGAGCAGTTCTTC. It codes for CASSKGQGDEQFF.

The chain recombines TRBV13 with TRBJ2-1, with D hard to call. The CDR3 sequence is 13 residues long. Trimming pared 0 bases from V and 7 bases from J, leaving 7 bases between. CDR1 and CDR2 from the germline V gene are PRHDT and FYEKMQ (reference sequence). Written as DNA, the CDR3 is TGTGCCAGCAGCTTAGGCCGAGAAAATGAGCAGTTCTTC. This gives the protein CASSLGRENEQFF.

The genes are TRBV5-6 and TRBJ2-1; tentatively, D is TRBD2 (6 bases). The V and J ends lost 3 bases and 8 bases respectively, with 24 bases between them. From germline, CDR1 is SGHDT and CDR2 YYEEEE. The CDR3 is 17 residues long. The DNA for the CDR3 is TGTGCCAGCAGCTCTACGGCGCGGGGAACCCCCCGCCATGAGCAGTTCTTC. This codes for CASSSTARGTPRHEQFF.

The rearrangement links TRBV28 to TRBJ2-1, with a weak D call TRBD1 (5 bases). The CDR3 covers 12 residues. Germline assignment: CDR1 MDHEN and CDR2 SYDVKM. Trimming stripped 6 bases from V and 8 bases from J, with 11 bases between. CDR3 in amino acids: CASRLTRDEQFF. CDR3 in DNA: TGTGCCAGCAGACTAACCAGGGATGAGCAGTTCTTC. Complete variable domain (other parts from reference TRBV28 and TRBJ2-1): DVKVTQSSRYLVKRTGEKVFLECVQDMDHENMFWYRQDPGLGLRLIYFSYDVKMKEKGDIPEGYSVSREKKERFSLILESASTNQTSMYLCASRLTRDEQFFGPGTRLTVL.

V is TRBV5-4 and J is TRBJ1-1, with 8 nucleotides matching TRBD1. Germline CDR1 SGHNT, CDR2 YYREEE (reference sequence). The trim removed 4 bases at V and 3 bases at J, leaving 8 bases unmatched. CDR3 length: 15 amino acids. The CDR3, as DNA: TGTGCCAGCAGCGGGAGGACAGGGCCGGACACTGAAGCTTTCTTT. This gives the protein CASSGRTGPDTEAFF. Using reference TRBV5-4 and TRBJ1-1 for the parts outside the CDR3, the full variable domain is ETGVTQSPTHLIKTRGQQVTLRCSSQSGHNTVSWYQQALGQGPQFIFQYYREEENGRGNFPPRFSGLQFPNYSSELNVNALELDDSALYLCASSGRTGPDTEAFFGQGTRLTVV.

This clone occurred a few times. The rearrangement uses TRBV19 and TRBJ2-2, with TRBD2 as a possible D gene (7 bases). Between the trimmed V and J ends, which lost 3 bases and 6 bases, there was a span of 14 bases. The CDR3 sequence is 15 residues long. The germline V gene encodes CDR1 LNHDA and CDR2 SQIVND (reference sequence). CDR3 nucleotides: TGTGCCAGTAGTATCCAGGCGGGGGCGGCCGGGGAGCTGTTTTTT. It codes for CASSIQAGAAGELFF.

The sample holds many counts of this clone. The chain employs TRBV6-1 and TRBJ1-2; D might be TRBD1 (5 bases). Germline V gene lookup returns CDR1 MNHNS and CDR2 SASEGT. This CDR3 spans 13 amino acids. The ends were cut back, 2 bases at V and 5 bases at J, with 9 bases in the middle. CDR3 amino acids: CASSEQGRYGYTF. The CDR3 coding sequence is TGTGCCAGCAGTGAACAGGGCCGATATGGCTACACCTTC.

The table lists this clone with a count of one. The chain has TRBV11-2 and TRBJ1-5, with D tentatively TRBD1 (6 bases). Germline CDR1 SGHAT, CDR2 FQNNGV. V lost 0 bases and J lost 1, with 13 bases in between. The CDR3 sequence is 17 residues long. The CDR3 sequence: CASSLDGQRFSNQPQHF. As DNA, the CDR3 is TGTGCCAGCAGCTTAGATGGACAGAGATTCAGCAATCAGCCCCAGCATTTT.

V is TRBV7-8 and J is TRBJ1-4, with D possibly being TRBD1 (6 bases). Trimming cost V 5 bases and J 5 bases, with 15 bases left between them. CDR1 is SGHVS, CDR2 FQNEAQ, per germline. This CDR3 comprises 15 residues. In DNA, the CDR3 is TGTGCCAGCAGCCCCGGGGCAGGGGAAAATGAAAAACTGTTTTTT. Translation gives CASSPGAGENEKLFF.

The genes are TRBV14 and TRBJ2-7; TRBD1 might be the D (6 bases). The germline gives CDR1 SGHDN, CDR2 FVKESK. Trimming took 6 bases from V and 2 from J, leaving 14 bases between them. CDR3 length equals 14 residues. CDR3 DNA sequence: TGTGCCAGCAGTCGCCTACAGGGAACCTACGAGCAGTACTTC. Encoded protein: CASSRLQGTYEQYF.

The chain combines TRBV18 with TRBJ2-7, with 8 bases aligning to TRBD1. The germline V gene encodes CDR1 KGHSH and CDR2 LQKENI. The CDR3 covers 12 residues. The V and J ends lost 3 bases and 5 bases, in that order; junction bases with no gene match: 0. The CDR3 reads CASSPDRDEQYV. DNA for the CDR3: TGTGCCAGCTCACCGGACAGGGACGAGCAGTACGTC.

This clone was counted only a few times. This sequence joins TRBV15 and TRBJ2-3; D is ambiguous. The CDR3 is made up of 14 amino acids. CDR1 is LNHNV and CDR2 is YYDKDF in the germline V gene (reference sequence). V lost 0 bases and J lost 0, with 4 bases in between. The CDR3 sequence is CATSRDTSTDTQYF. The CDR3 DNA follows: TGTGCCACCAGCAGAGATACTAGCACAGATACGCAGTATTTT.

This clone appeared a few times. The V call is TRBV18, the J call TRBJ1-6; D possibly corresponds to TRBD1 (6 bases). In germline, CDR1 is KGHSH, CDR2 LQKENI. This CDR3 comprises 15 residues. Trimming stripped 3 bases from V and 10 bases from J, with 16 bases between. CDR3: CASSPFSRGDSPLHF. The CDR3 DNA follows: TGTGCCAGCTCACCGTTCAGCAGGGGAGACTCACCCCTCCACTTT.

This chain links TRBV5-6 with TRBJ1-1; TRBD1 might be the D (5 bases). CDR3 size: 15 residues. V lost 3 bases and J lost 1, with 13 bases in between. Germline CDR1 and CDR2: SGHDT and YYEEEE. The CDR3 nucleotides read TGTGCCAGCAGCTCAAGGGTAGGGGAGAACACTGAAGCTTTCTTT. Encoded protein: CASSSRVGENTEAFF. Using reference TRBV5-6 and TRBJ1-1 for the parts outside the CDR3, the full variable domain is DAGVTQSPTHLIKTRGQQVTLRCSPKSGHDTVSWYQQALGQGPQFIFQYYEEEERQRGNFPDRFSGHQFPNYSSELNVNALLLGDSALYLCASSSRVGENTEAFFGQGTRLTVV.

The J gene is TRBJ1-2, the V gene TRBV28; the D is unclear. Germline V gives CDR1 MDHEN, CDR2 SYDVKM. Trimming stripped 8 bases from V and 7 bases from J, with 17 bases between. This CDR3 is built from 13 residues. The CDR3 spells CASGGGDVGGYTF. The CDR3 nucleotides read TGTGCCAGCGGAGGTGGGGATGTAGGTGGCTACACCTTC.

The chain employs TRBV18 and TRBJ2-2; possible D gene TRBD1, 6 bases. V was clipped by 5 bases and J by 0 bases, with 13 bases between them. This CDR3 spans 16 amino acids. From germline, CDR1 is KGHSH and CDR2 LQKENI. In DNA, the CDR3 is TGTGCCAGCTCATTGGGACACATCACGAACACCGGGGAGCTGTTTTTT. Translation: CASSLGHITNTGELFF.

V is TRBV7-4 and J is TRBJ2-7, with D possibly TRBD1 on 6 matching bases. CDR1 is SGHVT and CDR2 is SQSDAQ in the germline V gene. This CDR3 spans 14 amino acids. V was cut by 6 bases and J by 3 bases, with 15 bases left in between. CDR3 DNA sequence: TGTGCCAGCAGTCATCGGACAGTCGACTACGAGCAGTACGTC. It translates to CASSHRTVDYEQYV.

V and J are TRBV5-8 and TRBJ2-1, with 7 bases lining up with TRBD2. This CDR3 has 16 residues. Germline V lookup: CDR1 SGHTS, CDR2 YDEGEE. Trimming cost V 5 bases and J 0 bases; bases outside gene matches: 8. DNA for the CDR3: TGTGCCAGCAGAAGCTCTAGCGGAAGCTCCTACAATGAGCAGTTCTTC. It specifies CASRSSSGSSYNEQFF.

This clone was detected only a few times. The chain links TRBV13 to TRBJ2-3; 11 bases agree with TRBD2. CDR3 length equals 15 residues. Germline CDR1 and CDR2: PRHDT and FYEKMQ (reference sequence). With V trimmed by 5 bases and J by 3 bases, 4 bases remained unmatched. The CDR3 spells CASSPSGGMTDTQYF. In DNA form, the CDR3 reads TGTGCCAGCAGCCCTAGCGGGGGGATGACAGATACGCAGTATTTT.

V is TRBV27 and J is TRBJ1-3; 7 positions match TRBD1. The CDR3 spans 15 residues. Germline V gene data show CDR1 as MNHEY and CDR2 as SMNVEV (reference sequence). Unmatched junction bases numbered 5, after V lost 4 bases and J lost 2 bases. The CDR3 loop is CASSSQGPPGNTIYF. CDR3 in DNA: TGTGCCAGCAGTTCACAGGGGCCCCCTGGAAACACCATATATTTT.

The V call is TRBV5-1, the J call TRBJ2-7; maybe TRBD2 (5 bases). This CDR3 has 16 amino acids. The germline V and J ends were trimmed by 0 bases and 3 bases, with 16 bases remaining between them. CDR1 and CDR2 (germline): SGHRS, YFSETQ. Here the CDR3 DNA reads TGCGCCAGCAGCTTGGCTCCCTCTCCGGGGAACTACGAGCAGTACTTC. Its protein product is CASSLAPSPGNYEQYF.

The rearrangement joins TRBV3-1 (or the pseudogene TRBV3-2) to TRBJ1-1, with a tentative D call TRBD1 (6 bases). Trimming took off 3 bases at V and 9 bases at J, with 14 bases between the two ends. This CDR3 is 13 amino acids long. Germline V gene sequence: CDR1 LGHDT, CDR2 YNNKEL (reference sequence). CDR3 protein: CASSQTTGLKAFF. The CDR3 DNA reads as TGTGCCAGCAGCCAGACGACAGGACTTAAAGCTTTCTTT.

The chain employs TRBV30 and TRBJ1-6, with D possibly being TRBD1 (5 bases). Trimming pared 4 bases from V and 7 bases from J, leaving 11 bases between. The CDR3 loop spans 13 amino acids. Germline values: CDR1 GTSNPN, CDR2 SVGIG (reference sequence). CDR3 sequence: CAWTGRGNSPLHF. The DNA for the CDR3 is TGTGCCTGGACGGGACGGGGGAATTCACCCCTCCACTTT. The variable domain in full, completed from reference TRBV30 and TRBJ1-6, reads SQTIHQWPATLVQPVGSPLSLECTVEGTSNPNLYWYRQAAGRGLQLLFYSVGIGQISSEVPQNLSASRPQDRQFILSSKKLLLSDSGFYLCAWTGRGNSPLHFGNGTRLTVT.